Ten or more counts support the clone carrying this TCR beta chain. The source material, RNA transcripts, was used to amplify TCR beta CDR3 regions. The HTBI primer set was used in a first-round RT-PCR of the TCR CDR3. MiXCR was run by TCRdb on the multiplex PCR reads, yielding one entry per CDR3 protein. The table has 300,000 to 450,000 distinct CDR3 sequences, 15% to 18% seen once. The sample is drawn from a study of T cells in Graves' hyperthyroidism and ophthalmopathy. The ends were cut back, 3 bases at V and 2 bases at J, with 14 bases in the middle. The CDR3 covers 15 residues. From germline, CDR1 is SNHLY and CDR2 FYNNEI.

Specimen: blood. This sequence originates from a woman between 18 and 29 years old with Graves' hyperthyroidism that later progressed to Graves' ophthalmopathy. The chain carries TRBV2 and TRBJ2-7, with D unresolved. The CDR3 sequence: CASSEASGPAYEQYF. The DNA for the CDR3 is TGTGCCAGCAGTGAGGCGTCAGGCCCGGCCTACGAGCAGTACTTC.